This TCR beta chain originates from a study of T-cell memory formation after mild COVID-19. V was shortened by 0 bases and J by 7 bases, with 8 bases between the two germline ends. In germline, CDR1 is MNHEY, CDR2 SVGAGI. The CDR3 contains 13 residues. This clonotype was seen at least ten times. One entry per CDR3 protein, called by TCRdb with MiXCR from the 5' RACE reads. The sample has approximately 400,000 distinct CDR3 sequences; over 15% are singletons. The sequence derives from a man aged 18 to 35 who had mild COVID-19 (a few samples of this study predate the infection). Cell type and time point are not known. Sequencing was carried out using PBMCs or a T cell subset sorted from them (not recorded which). J is TRBJ2-3 and V is TRBV6-5; D may be TRBD1 (5 bases). As DNA, the CDR3 is TGTGCCAGCAGTTACTCCTCAGGGTATACGCAGTATTTT. Its translation: CASSYSSGYTQYF.